These 18 T cell receptor beta chains came from one sample sequenced in a study of CD8+CD57+ T cells in acquired aplastic anemia. TCR beta VDJ and CDR3 were profiled, and genomic DNA was the template. TCRdb itself ran the reads through MiXCR, one entry per CDR3 protein. The sample has 300,000 or so distinct CDR3 sequences; under 60% are singletons. Patients selected for sequencing had displayed CD8+CD57+ cell expansion by flow cytometry. The source material was sorted CD4+, CD8+, or CD8+CD57+ T cells (not recorded which) from PBMCs. The receptors derive from a human donor with aplastic anemia.

This clonotype occurred a few times. The chain recombines TRBV9 with TRBJ1-5, with D tentatively TRBD1 (5 bases). The CDR3 extends over 14 amino acids. V lost 4 bases and J 1 base, leaving 9 bases between the germline ends. Germline CDR1 and CDR2: SGDLS and YYNGEE. Here the CDR3 reads CASSKAGSNQPQHF. The CDR3 DNA reads TGTGCCAGCAGCAAGGCAGGGAGCAATCAGCCCCAGCATTTT.

The chain has TRBV7-2 and TRBJ1-2; no reliable D call. Per germline, CDR1 SGHTA and CDR2 FQGNSA. Deletions cut 5 bases from V and 0 bases from J, with 13 bases between. The CDR3 is 15 residues long. This CDR3 reads CASSNRGRANYGYTF. CDR3 bases: TGTGCCAGCAGCAACCGGGGTAGGGCTAACTATGGCTACACCTTC.

The CDR3 DNA is TGTGCCACCAGCCGGACCTCCACGGAACGTTTAATGTATGGCTACACCTTC. This translates into CATSRTSTERLMYGYTF. The J gene is TRBJ1-2, the V gene TRBV15; D is unclear. This CDR3 contains 17 residues. CDR1 is LNHNV and CDR2 is YYDKDF in the germline V gene (reference sequence). With 5 bases removed from V and 5 bases from J, the gap between germline ends came to 24 bases. The full variable domain, rest sourced from reference TRBV15 and TRBJ1-2, is DAMVIQNPRYQVTQFGKPVTLSCSQTLNHNVMYWYQQKSSQAPKLLFHYYDKDFNNEADTPDNFQSRRPNTSFCFLDIRSPGLGDTAMYLCATSRTSTERLMYGYTFGSGTRLTVV.

This clonotype showed up just a few times. The chain couples TRBV2 to TRBJ1-5; TRBD1 aligns across 7 bases. The CDR3 runs 14 residues. V was pared by 4 bases and J by 7 bases, with 7 bases of the junction left unmatched. Germline CDR1 is SNHLY and CDR2 is FYNNEI. CDR3 sequence reads: CASSGTGERQPQHF. The CDR3 nucleotides are TGTGCCAGCAGTGGAACAGGGGAGCGGCAGCCCCAGCATTTT.

This clonotype was seen at least ten times. Here the CDR3 reads CASKKAYRNTEAFF. DNA of the CDR3: TGTGCCAGCAAGAAGGCCTATCGGAACACTGAAGCTTTCTTT. V is TRBV7-8 and J is TRBJ1-1; unclear D gene. The CDR3 covers 14 residues. V lost 7 bases to trimming and J lost 1 base, with 13 bases between them. CDR1 and CDR2 from the germline V gene are SGHVS and FQNEAQ. The whole variable domain, remainder taken from reference TRBV7-8 and TRBJ1-1, is GAGVSQSPRYKVAKRGQDVALRCDPISGHVSLFWYQQALGQGPEFLTYFQNEAQLDKSGLPSDRFFAERPEGSVSTLKIQRTQQEDSAVYLCASKKAYRNTEAFFGQGTRLTVV.

This clonotype has a single count. The chain couples TRBV7-8 to TRBJ2-7; D might be TRBD1 (6 bases). CDR1 is SGHVS, CDR2 FQNEAQ, per germline. Trimming removed 4 bases at V and 6 bases at J, with 10 bases between. The CDR3 covers 12 residues. The CDR3 DNA reads TGTGCCAGCAGCTGGGTACAGGGCGAGCAGTACTTC. Translated: CASSWVQGEQYF.

The chain combines TRBV12-3 or TRBV12-4 with TRBJ1-5, with D maybe TRBD1 (5 bases). This CDR3 contains 15 residues. V was pared by 6 bases and J by 0 bases, with 12 bases between. The DNA of the CDR3 is TGTGCCAGCAGGGGGACGGAGTATAGCAATCAGCCCCAGCATTTT. It specifies CASRGTEYSNQPQHF.

In nucleotides, the CDR3 is TGTGCCAGCAGGAAAGACCCGGACAGCTACGAGCAGTACTTC. Amino acids: CASRKDPDSYEQYF. The V call is TRBV14, the J call TRBJ2-7; possible D gene TRBD1, 6 bases. Germline CDR1 reads SGHDN; CDR2 reads FVKESK. Deletions cut 6 bases from V and 3 bases from J, with 15 bases between. This CDR3 is 14 amino acids long.

The chain is built from TRBV19 and TRBJ2-1; TRBD1 is a possible D gene (6 bases). Germline V gene data show CDR1 as LNHDA and CDR2 as SQIVND (reference sequence). Trimming cost V 2 bases and J 6 bases, with 11 bases left between them. There are 14 residues in the CDR3. DNA of the CDR3: TGTGCCAGTAGTATATGGGCAGGGGTCAATGAGCAGTTCTTC. Translating gives CASSIWAGVNEQFF.

The chain uses TRBV5-6 and TRBJ1-4; no clear D. Looked up from germline, CDR1 is SGHDT and CDR2 is YYEEEE. CDR3 size: 15 residues. V was trimmed by 4 bases and J by 0 bases, leaving 10 bases between them. This CDR3 is CASSPAPSTNEKLFF. CDR3 DNA: TGTGCCAGCAGCCCGGCCCCGTCAACTAATGAAAAACTGTTTTTT.

The chain uses TRBV15 and TRBJ1-1; D is ambiguous. CDR1 and CDR2 from the germline V gene are LNHNV and YYDKDF (reference sequence). The CDR3 consists of 15 residues. Trimming took off 0 bases at V and 0 bases at J, with 8 bases between the two ends. The CDR3 region is CATSRDPGVNTEAFF. The CDR3 DNA reads as TGTGCCACCAGCAGAGATCCTGGGGTGAACACTGAAGCTTTCTTT.

This clonotype has only one observation. The chain couples TRBV7-2 to TRBJ2-3; 13 bases align to TRBD2. Germline assignment: CDR1 SGHTA and CDR2 FQGNSA. V lost 3 bases and J lost 0; bases outside the gene matches: 3. The CDR3 sequence is 17 residues long. For the CDR3, the DNA is TGTGCCAGCAGCTTCGGACTAGCGGGGGCGAGCACAGATACGCAGTATTTT. It is translated as CASSFGLAGASTDTQYF.

The J gene is TRBJ2-3, the V gene TRBV24-1, with TRBD2 identical over 10 bases. The trim removed 2 bases at V and 6 bases at J, leaving 4 bases unmatched. From germline, CDR1 is KGHDR and CDR2 SFDVKD. This CDR3 has 15 residues. The CDR3 region has the DNA TGTGCCACCAGTGATTGGACTAGCGGAGGGGATACGCAGTATTTT. Amino acids: CATSDWTSGGDTQYF.

This clonotype has a single count. CDR3 sequence: CASSLGRDPNEQYF. Written as DNA, the CDR3 is TGCGCCAGCAGCTTAGGGCGGGACCCCAATGAGCAGTATTTT. This chain uses TRBV5-1 with TRBJ2-3, with D possibly TRBD2 on 6 matching bases. The CDR3 loop spans 14 amino acids. V gave up 2 bases and J gave up 11 bases, with 18 bases separating them. Per the germline V gene, CDR1 is SGHRS and CDR2 is YFSETQ.

The chain carries TRBV7-2 and TRBJ2-5; 11 bases are a match to TRBD2. Germline CDR1 SGHTA, CDR2 FQGNSA. The trim removed 2 bases at V and 2 bases at J, leaving 4 bases unmatched. The CDR3 is made up of 16 amino acids. As DNA, the CDR3 is TGTGCCAGCAGCTTATTTGGGACTAGCGGACAAGAGACCCAGTACTTC. It yields the protein CASSLFGTSGQETQYF.

Many counts were recorded for this clonotype. V gene TRBV20-1 combines with J gene TRBJ2-5; D is undetermined. CDR1 and CDR2 from the germline V gene are DFQATT and SNEGSKA (reference sequence). V lost 7 bases, J lost 2 bases, and 8 bases lay in between. The CDR3 has 11 residues. This CDR3 is CSVQVQETQYF. CDR3 nucleotide sequence: TGCAGTGTCCAGGTACAAGAGACCCAGTACTTC.

Many counts were recorded for this clonotype. This rearrangement joins TRBV5-4 to TRBJ2-2; D is tentatively TRBD1 or TRBD2 (5 bases each). The CDR3 loop spans 16 amino acids. Per the germline V gene, CDR1 is SGHNT and CDR2 is YYREEE (reference sequence). Trimming left V 4 bases short and J 1 base short, with 14 bases between. CDR3 nucleotide sequence: TGTGCCAGCAGCCCGGGTGGGACCGTGAACACCGGGGAGCTGTTTTTT. Protein product: CASSPGGTVNTGELFF.

This clonotype was recorded many times. The rearrangement joins TRBV7-6 to TRBJ1-3; D not resolved. V shed 0 bases and J shed 0 bases, with 12 bases lying between them. The CDR3 loop spans 17 amino acids. CDR1 and CDR2 from the germline V gene are SGHVS and FNYEAQ. CDR3 DNA sequence: TGTGCCAGCAGCTTAGCGCGCGGGGATAGCTCTGGAAACACCATATATTTT. It yields the protein CASSLARGDSSGNTIYF.